These 30 T cell receptor beta chains share one sample of origin, sequenced in a study of T cells in localized non-small cell lung cancer. Produced via immunoSEQ multiplex PCR; TCRdb's table is partial and in-frame only. This sample yields around 26,000 clones, of which 81% are seen a single time; approximately 9.5% belongs to the top ten. This specimen consisted of peripheral blood, obtained before any cancer treatment. These receptor sequences come from a man aged 40 to 69 with stage III squamous cell lung carcinoma.

This clone was picked up one time. The chain employs TRBV28 and TRBJ2-6; D is possibly TRBD1 or TRBD2 (5 bases each). The germline V gene encodes CDR1 MDHEN and CDR2 SYDVKM. This CDR3 contains 15 residues. V shed 6 bases and J shed 1 base, with 10 bases lying between them. CDR3 sequence: CASSSGGSGANVLTF. The CDR3 region has the DNA TGTGCCAGCAGCTCTGGGGGTTCTGGGGCCAACGTCCTGACTTTC.

The chain has TRBV27 and TRBJ2-5; 10 nucleotides line up with TRBD2. V lost 3 bases, J lost 7 bases, and 5 bases stayed unmatched. CDR3 length: 14 amino acids. The V gene's germline CDR1 is MNHEY and CDR2 SMNVEV (reference sequence). Here the CDR3 DNA reads TGTGCCAGCAGTTTCAAGCGGGAGGGCGGGACCCAGTACTTC. Protein sequence: CASSFKREGGTQYF.

This clone has more than one count but fewer than ten. CDR3: CASQSWSSYNEQFF. CDR3 sequence (DNA): TGTGCCTCCCAGTCCTGGAGCTCCTACAATGAGCAGTTCTTC. The chain combines TRBV30 with TRBJ2-1; D is uncertain. The CDR3 extends over 14 amino acids. The germline V gene encodes CDR1 GTSNPN and CDR2 SVGIG (reference sequence). Trimming removed 7 bases from V and 0 bases from J, with 13 bases in between.

This chain uses TRBV12-1 with TRBJ2-1; TRBD2 is taken as the D call from the table, unchecked against the DNA. TRBV12-1 constitutes a pseudogene. This CDR3 is 14 amino acids long. The CDR3 reads CASSLVGGDYEQFF. As DNA, the CDR3 is TGTGCCAGCAGCCTAGTCGGGGGGGACTATGAGCAGTTCTTC.

V is TRBV4-1 and J is TRBJ1-2, with D possibly being TRBD1 (5 bases). V was clipped by 1 base and J by 4 bases, with 10 bases between them. The germline V gene has CDR1 MGHRA and CDR2 YSYEKL. The CDR3 extends over 14 amino acids. CDR3 sequence reads: CASSQGGVAYGYTF. DNA for the CDR3: TGCGCCAGCAGCCAAGGAGGGGTAGCCTATGGCTACACCTTC.

The chain links TRBV6-5 to TRBJ2-1, with D perhaps TRBD2 (6 bases). V lost 8 bases to trimming and J lost 7 bases, with 18 bases between them. Germline V gives CDR1 MNHEY, CDR2 SVGAGI. The CDR3 has 14 amino acids. In DNA form, the CDR3 reads TGTGCCAGCCATAGGGACTTTCTCCGGAATGAGCAGTTCTTC. Residues: CASHRDFLRNEQFF.

The rearrangement joins TRBV30 to TRBJ1-5; D gene uncertain. CDR3 length equals 14 residues. V was cut by 0 bases and J by 2 bases, with 8 bases left in between. From germline, CDR1 is GTSNPN and CDR2 SVGIG (reference sequence). The CDR3 here is CAWSVGSGNQPQHF. The DNA of the CDR3 is TGTGCCTGGAGTGTAGGAAGTGGCAATCAGCCCCAGCATTTT. Drawing the rest from reference TRBV30 and TRBJ1-5, the complete variable domain is SQTIHQWPATLVQPVGSPLSLECTVEGTSNPNLYWYRQAAGRGLQLLFYSVGIGQISSEVPQNLSASRPQDRQFILSSKKLLLSDSGFYLCAWSVGSGNQPQHFGDGTRLSIL.

Points on this clone: This sample also contains other DNA sequences that code for the same CDR3. V is TRBV28 and J is TRBJ2-7; tentatively, D is TRBD2 (5 bases). Trimming removed 2 bases from V and 0 bases from J, with 8 bases in between. CDR3 length: 14 residues. Germline V lookup: CDR1 MDHEN, CDR2 SYDVKM. The CDR3 loop reads CASSLPGSSYEQYF. The CDR3 DNA sequence: TGTGCCAGCAGTTTACCGGGGAGCTCCTACGAGCAGTACTTC.

V is TRBV28 and J is TRBJ1-1, with TRBD1 as a possible D gene (5 bases). The CDR3 is 13 residues long. Germline values: CDR1 MDHEN, CDR2 SYDVKM. V dropped 6 bases and J dropped 5 bases, with 13 bases sitting between them. CDR3 residues: CASRPTVSTEAFF. The CDR3 region has the DNA TGTGCCAGCAGGCCGACAGTTAGTACTGAAGCTTTCTTT.

This rearrangement joins TRBV11-2 to TRBJ2-5; D not certain. V was pared by 1 base and J by 4 bases, with 7 bases between. Germline CDR1 is SGHAT and CDR2 is FQNNGV. The CDR3 is made up of 13 amino acids. The CDR3 DNA is TGTGCCAGCAGCTTAGCGACTGCAGAGACCCAGTACTTC. It is translated as CASSLATAETQYF.

This sequence joins TRBV6-6 and TRBJ2-7, with TRBD1 matching 12 bases. Germline loops: CDR1 MNHNY, CDR2 SVGAGI (reference sequence). J was trimmed by 5 bases and V by 6 bases; bases with no gene match: 8. This CDR3 comprises 15 residues. CDR3 residues: CASSPGTGGADEQYF. The CDR3 DNA reads TGTGCCAGCAGCCCCGGGACAGGGGGCGCGGACGAGCAGTACTTC.

The J gene is TRBJ2-2, the V gene TRBV19; D gene ambiguous. CDR3 size: 11 residues. Germline lookup yields CDR1 LNHDA and CDR2 SQIVND (reference sequence). Trimming took 10 bases from V and 6 from J, leaving 9 bases between them. DNA for the CDR3: TGTGCCACCGCAAGGCCCGGGGAGCTGTTTTTT. This translates into CATARPGELFF.

V and J are TRBV27 and TRBJ1-5, with unresolved D. This CDR3 region has 14 residues. V dropped 2 bases and J dropped 3 bases, with 8 bases sitting between them. Germline CDR1 MNHEY, CDR2 SMNVEV (reference sequence). CDR3 nucleotide sequence: TGTGCCAGCAGTTTAAAGGGTGCCAATCAGCCCCAGCATTTT. Its translation: CASSLKGANQPQHF.

The sample holds one count of this clone. The chain combines TRBV29-1 with TRBJ2-7; 7 nucleotides match TRBD1. Germline loops: CDR1 SQVTM, CDR2 ANQGSEA. This CDR3 has 15 residues. V shed 6 bases and J 2 bases; nucleotides not matched to a gene: 13. CDR3: CSVRVGATGTYEQYF. As DNA, the CDR3 is TGCAGCGTCCGTGTGGGGGCGACAGGGACCTACGAGCAGTACTTC.

CDR3 DNA sequence: TGTGCCAGCTCACCAGGGGTCATGAACACTGAAGCTTTCTTT. Encoded protein: CASSPGVMNTEAFF. This rearrangement joins TRBV18 to TRBJ1-1; no clear D gene. The CDR3 runs 14 residues. The V gene's germline CDR1 is KGHSH and CDR2 LQKENI. The V end was cut by 2 bases, the J end by 0 bases, with 7 bases between.

The DNA for the CDR3 is TGTGCCAGCAGCCCGCGACAGAACTATGGCTACACCTTC. This sequence encodes CASSPRQNYGYTF. The genes are TRBV7-9 and TRBJ1-2, with TRBD1 as a possible D gene (5 bases). The V gene lost 5 bases and the J gene lost 2 bases, with 9 bases spanning the gap. The CDR3 totals 13 residues. Germline V gene data show CDR1 as SEHNR and CDR2 as FQNEAQ (reference sequence).

The chain is built from TRBV19 and TRBJ2-2; D remains unclear. V dropped 7 bases and J dropped 4 bases, with 16 bases sitting between them. Germline values: CDR1 LNHDA, CDR2 SQIVND (reference sequence). This CDR3 spans 15 amino acids. The chain's CDR3 is CASISFDGGTGELFF. CDR3 DNA sequence: TGTGCCAGTATTAGTTTTGACGGTGGCACCGGGGAGCTGTTTTTT. The complete variable domain, with remaining parts taken from reference TRBV19 and TRBJ2-2, reads DGGITQSPKYLFRKEGQNVTLSCEQNLNHDAMYWYRQDPGQGLRLIYYSQIVNDFQKGDIAEGYSVSREKKESFPLTVTSAQKNPTAFYLCASISFDGGTGELFFGEGSRLTVL.

This clone was observed once. The gene calls are TRBV9 and TRBJ1-3, with TRBD1 matching 8 bases. V lost 4 bases to trimming and J lost 4 bases; unmatched junction nucleotides: 7. The germline V gene has CDR1 SGDLS and CDR2 YYNGEE. CDR3 length equals 15 residues. CDR3 loop: CASSPSGQGGNTIYF. The DNA for the CDR3 is TGTGCCAGCAGCCCATCTGGACAGGGCGGAAACACCATATATTTT.

V usage is TRBV2 and J usage is TRBJ1-5; D is perhaps TRBD1 (6 bases). Germline V gene lookup returns CDR1 SNHLY and CDR2 FYNNEI. The V end was cut by 11 bases, the J end by 0 bases, with 14 bases between. The CDR3 is made up of 14 amino acids. The CDR3, as DNA: TGTGCCGGATGGGGGGGCAATAGCAATCAGCCCCAGCATTTT. Its translation: CAGWGGNSNQPQHF.

The chain links TRBV7-9 to TRBJ2-7, with TRBD1 as a possible D gene (6 bases). Germline lookup yields CDR1 SEHNR and CDR2 FQNEAQ (reference sequence). The CDR3 runs to 12 residues. Trimming stripped 5 bases from V and 6 bases from J, with 11 bases between. CDR3 loop: CASSRTDLEQYV. The CDR3 coding sequence is TGTGCCAGCAGCCGGACAGACCTCGAGCAGTACGTC.

This rearrangement joins TRBV5-4 to TRBJ2-2; weak D call: TRBD1 (6 bases). This CDR3 spans 15 amino acids. Germline loops: CDR1 SGHNT, CDR2 YYREEE (reference sequence). The V gene lost 0 bases and the J gene lost 3 bases, with 9 bases spanning the gap. CDR3 in amino acids: CASSLAPGDTGELFF. The CDR3 bases are TGTGCCAGCAGCTTGGCCCCAGGGGACACCGGGGAGCTGTTTTTT.

The chain recombines TRBV12-5 with TRBJ2-1, with TRBD2 matching 11 bases. V shed 4 bases, J shed 9 bases, and the junction held 8 bases outside the gene matches. CDR1 LGHNT and CDR2 FRNRAP come from the germline V gene. The CDR3 length is 15 residues. This chain's CDR3 is CASGSIAGGPAEQFF. CDR3 in DNA: TGTGCTAGTGGTTCTATAGCGGGGGGGCCGGCTGAGCAGTTCTTC.

The chain couples TRBV7-8 to TRBJ2-3; 7 bases agree with TRBD2. The length of the CDR3 is 17 residues. J was trimmed by 3 bases and V by 5 bases; bases with no gene match: 14. Germline assignment: CDR1 SGHVS and CDR2 FQNEAQ. The CDR3 region is CASSPTPGRGVTDTQYF. The DNA for the CDR3 is TGTGCCAGCAGCCCCACCCCTGGCCGGGGGGTTACAGATACGCAGTATTTT.

The genes are TRBV4-1 and TRBJ2-1, with D hard to call. With 0 bases removed from V and 10 bases from J, the gap between germline ends came to 10 bases. The CDR3 consists of 13 residues. In germline, CDR1 is MGHRA, CDR2 YSYEKL. CDR3 coding DNA: TGCGCCAGCAGCCAAGATAGAGTAGGGGAGCAGTTCTTC. The encoded protein is CASSQDRVGEQFF.

The chain couples TRBV20-1 to TRBJ2-7, with TRBD2 matching over 7 bases. Trimming took 7 bases from V and 6 from J; bases not matched to a gene: 3. This CDR3 has 10 residues. Per the germline V gene, CDR1 is DFQATT and CDR2 is SNEGSKA (reference sequence). CDR3: CSVREAEQYF. The CDR3 coding sequence is TGCAGTGTTCGGGAGGCCGAGCAGTACTTC.

The V call is TRBV4-2, the J call TRBJ1-1; D is perhaps TRBD1 (5 bases). Germline assignment: CDR1 LGHNA and CDR2 YNFKEQ. The V and J ends lost 2 bases and 8 bases respectively, with 12 bases between them. This CDR3 comprises 13 residues. The CDR3 reads CASSQPGGEEAFF. The CDR3 nucleotides read TGTGCCAGCAGCCAACCGGGGGGAGAAGAAGCTTTCTTT.

The gene calls are TRBV5-5 and TRBJ2-7; unclear D gene. The germline V and J ends were trimmed by 4 bases and 7 bases, with 18 bases remaining between them. CDR1 is SGHKS and CDR2 is YYEKEE in the germline V gene (reference sequence). This CDR3 is 14 amino acids long. CDR3 DNA sequence: TGTGCCAGCAGCGACCCGGCACTCTCGGGTGAGCAGTACTTC. It translates to CASSDPALSGEQYF.

The chain joins TRBV19 to TRBJ1-5; D is possibly TRBD1 (6 bases). Trimming removed 9 bases at V and 0 bases at J, with 12 bases between. The germline CDR1 and CDR2 sequences are LNHDA and SQIVND (reference sequence). CDR3 length equals 14 residues. The DNA of the CDR3 is TGTGCCAGCCGACAGGTGAATAGCAATCAGCCCCAGCATTTT. Its translation is CASRQVNSNQPQHF. Supplemented by reference TRBV19 and TRBJ1-5, the full variable domain reads DGGITQSPKYLFRKEGQNVTLSCEQNLNHDAMYWYRQDPGQGLRLIYYSQIVNDFQKGDIAEGYSVSREKKESFPLTVTSAQKNPTAFYLCASRQVNSNQPQHFGDGTRLSIL.

The chain is built from TRBV14 and TRBJ2-5, with a possible D match to TRBD1 (6 bases). The CDR3 runs to 13 residues. Trimming cost V 6 bases and J 3 bases, with 11 bases left between them. Germline assignment: CDR1 SGHDN and CDR2 FVKESK. CDR3 DNA sequence: TGTGCCAGCAGTCCGGGACACAAAGAGACCCAGTACTTC. The encoded protein is CASSPGHKETQYF.

The chain recombines TRBV19 with TRBJ1-5; the D is unclear. This CDR3 is 15 amino acids long. The germline CDR1 and CDR2 sequences are LNHDA and SQIVND (reference sequence). V dropped 9 bases and J dropped 2 bases, with 17 bases sitting between them. Here the CDR3 reads CASEKWDTGNQPQHF. CDR3 nucleotides: TGTGCCAGCGAGAAGTGGGATACGGGCAATCAGCCCCAGCATTTT.